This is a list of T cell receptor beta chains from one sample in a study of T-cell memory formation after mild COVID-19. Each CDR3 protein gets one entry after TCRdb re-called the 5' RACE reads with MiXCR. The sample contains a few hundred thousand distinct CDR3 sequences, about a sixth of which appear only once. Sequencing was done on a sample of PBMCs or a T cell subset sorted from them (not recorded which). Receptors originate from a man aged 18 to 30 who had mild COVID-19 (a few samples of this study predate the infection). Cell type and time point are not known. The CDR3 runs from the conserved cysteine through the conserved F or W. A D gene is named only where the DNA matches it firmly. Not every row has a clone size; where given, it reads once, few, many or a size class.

CDR3 protein: CASSLRKGAEAFF
CDR3 DNA: TGCGCCAGCAGCTTGAGGAAAGGCGCTGAAGCTTTCTTT
clone size: few
J gene: TRBJ1-1
D gene: -
V gene: TRBV5-1

CDR3 protein: CASSSTSGGAYNEQFF
CDR3 DNA: TGTGCCAGCAGCTCGACTAGCGGGGGGGCCTACAATGAGCAGTTCTTC
clone size: many
J gene: TRBJ2-1
D gene: TRBD2
V gene: TRBV3-1

CDR3 protein: CASRELSRSAQYF
CDR3 DNA: TGTGCCAGCAGAGAGCTGTCACGGAGCGCGCAGTATTTT
clone size: few
J gene: TRBJ2-3
D gene: -
V gene: TRBV6-2/TRBV6-3

CDR3 protein: CASSPHRGVPQETQYF
CDR3 DNA: TGTGCCAGCAGCCCCCACAGGGGCGTCCCTCAAGAGACCCAGTACTTC
clone size: few
J gene: TRBJ2-5
D gene: TRBD1
V gene: TRBV7-3

CDR3 protein: CSAGTFWDRTETQYF
CDR3 DNA: TGCAGTGCGGGGACGTTTTGGGACAGGACGGAGACCCAGTACTTC
clone size: -
J gene: TRBJ2-5
D gene: TRBD1
V gene: TRBV20-1

CDR3 protein: CASSFSPEISGNTIYF
CDR3 DNA: TGTGCCAGCAGCTTCAGTCCGGAGATCTCTGGAAACACCATATATTTT
clone size: -
J gene: TRBJ1-3
D gene: -
V gene: TRBV5-6

CDR3 protein: CASSQDAHRGETQYF
CDR3 DNA: TGCGCCAGCAGCCAAGATGCTCACAGGGGCGAGACCCAGTACTTC
clone size: few
J gene: TRBJ2-5
D gene: TRBD1
V gene: TRBV4-3

CDR3 protein: CASSVGQGGETQYF
CDR3 DNA: TGTGCCAGCAGCGTAGGACAGGGTGGAGAGACCCAGTACTTC
clone size: -
J gene: TRBJ2-5
D gene: TRBD1
V gene: TRBV9

CDR3 protein: CASSELVRTGNYGYTF
CDR3 DNA: TGTGCCAGCAGTGAGTTAGTCCGGACGGGGAACTATGGCTACACCTTC
clone size: -
J gene: TRBJ1-2
D gene: -
V gene: TRBV6-1

CDR3 protein: CASSLDPETGGLYGYTF
CDR3 DNA: TGTGCCAGCAGCTTAGACCCCGAGACAGGGGGGCTCTATGGCTACACCTTC
clone size: few
J gene: TRBJ1-2
D gene: TRBD1
V gene: TRBV7-2

CDR3 protein: CASPGAKNIQYF
CDR3 DNA: TGCGCCAGCCCCGGGGCCAAAAACATTCAGTACTTC
clone size: few
J gene: TRBJ2-4
D gene: -
V gene: TRBV5-1

CDR3 protein: CASSEAWSPGGELFF
CDR3 DNA: TGTGCCAGCAGTGAAGCGTGGAGCCCTGGTGGGGAGCTGTTTTTT
clone size: -
J gene: TRBJ2-2
D gene: -
V gene: TRBV2

CDR3 protein: CASSSGPRQYF
CDR3 DNA: TGTGCCAGCAGCTCAGGGCCGAGGCAGTATTTT
clone size: -
J gene: TRBJ2-3
D gene: -
V gene: TRBV7-2

CDR3 protein: CALRAGAGANVLTF
CDR3 DNA: TGTGCCCTGCGCGCAGGGGCCGGGGCCAACGTCCTGACTTTC
clone size: few
J gene: TRBJ2-6
D gene: -
V gene: TRBV12-3/TRBV12-4

CDR3 protein: CASNGALNTGELFF
CDR3 DNA: TGTGCCAGCAATGGAGCGCTGAACACCGGGGAGCTGTTTTTT
clone size: -
J gene: TRBJ2-2
D gene: -
V gene: TRBV2

CDR3 protein: CASSLSVAGGQETQYF
CDR3 DNA: TGTGCCAGCAGCTTATCGGTAGCGGGGGGCCAAGAGACCCAGTACTTC
clone size: -
J gene: TRBJ2-5
D gene: TRBD2
V gene: TRBV7-2

CDR3 protein: CASSLPAAKNIQYF
CDR3 DNA: TGTGCCAGCAGCTTACCTGCGGCCAAAAACATTCAGTACTTC
clone size: -
J gene: TRBJ2-4
D gene: -
V gene: TRBV7-8

CDR3 protein: CASRGVLAVLGDTQYF
CDR3 DNA: TGTGCCAGCAGAGGCGTACTAGCGGTTTTAGGAGATACGCAGTATTTT
clone size: -
J gene: TRBJ2-3
D gene: TRBD2
V gene: TRBV6-2/TRBV6-3

CDR3 protein: CSVASQGPDNEQFF
CDR3 DNA: TGCAGCGTTGCAAGCCAGGGGCCCGACAATGAGCAGTTCTTC
clone size: few
J gene: TRBJ2-1
D gene: -
V gene: TRBV29-1

CDR3 protein: CASSQDSGGMNTGELFF
CDR3 DNA: TGCGCCAGCAGCCAAGATTCGGGGGGAATGAACACCGGGGAGCTGTTTTTT
clone size: few
J gene: TRBJ2-2
D gene: TRBD2
V gene: TRBV4-3

CDR3 protein: CASSLVGGAYNSPLHF
CDR3 DNA: TGTGCCAGCAGCTTAGTGGGGGGCGCATACAATTCACCCCTCCACTTT
clone size: many
J gene: TRBJ1-6
D gene: -
V gene: TRBV11-2

CDR3 protein: CASSLASRGKMNTEAFF
CDR3 DNA: TGTGCCAGCAGCTTAGCTAGCCGGGGGAAGATGAACACTGAAGCTTTCTTT
clone size: -
J gene: TRBJ1-1
D gene: -
V gene: TRBV11-2

CDR3 protein: CASSFVPLDNEQFF
CDR3 DNA: TGTGCCAGCAGCTTCGTCCCATTAGACAATGAGCAGTTCTTC
clone size: -
J gene: TRBJ2-1
D gene: -
V gene: TRBV7-6

CDR3 protein: CASSSGGQGVQQPQHF
CDR3 DNA: TGTGCCAGCAGTTCGGGTGGCCAGGGGGTCCAACAGCCCCAGCATTTT
clone size: -
J gene: TRBJ1-5
D gene: TRBD1
V gene: TRBV7-9

CDR3 protein: CASSWGQPNTEAFF
CDR3 DNA: TGTGCCAGCAGTTGGGGACAGCCAAACACTGAAGCTTTCTTT
clone size: -
J gene: TRBJ1-1
D gene: TRBD1
V gene: TRBV27

CDR3 protein: CASSLWAGNTIYF
CDR3 DNA: TGTGCCAGCAGTCTGTGGGCTGGAAACACCATATATTTT
clone size: -
J gene: TRBJ1-3
D gene: -
V gene: TRBV28

CDR3 protein: CATSRDPRDTQYF
CDR3 DNA: TGTGCCACCAGCAGAGATCCGAGAGATACGCAGTATTTT
clone size: few
J gene: TRBJ2-3
D gene: -
V gene: TRBV15

CDR3 protein: CASSVGGQIWSPLHF
CDR3 DNA: TGTGCCAGCAGCGTAGGAGGCCAGATTTGGTCACCCCTCCACTTT
clone size: -
J gene: TRBJ1-6
D gene: -
V gene: TRBV9

CDR3 protein: CASSRGGQMEQETQYF
CDR3 DNA: TGCGCCAGCAGCAGGGGGGGCCAGATGGAGCAAGAGACCCAGTACTTC
clone size: few
J gene: TRBJ2-5
D gene: -
V gene: TRBV5-1

CDR3 protein: CASSDPRVREEAFF
CDR3 DNA: TGCGCCAGCAGCGACCCACGTGTTAGGGAAGAAGCTTTCTTT
clone size: many
J gene: TRBJ1-1
D gene: -
V gene: TRBV5-1

CDR3 protein: CASSFWGRDTQYF
CDR3 DNA: TGCGCCAGCAGCTTCTGGGGGCGGGATACGCAGTATTTT
clone size: many
J gene: TRBJ2-3
D gene: -
V gene: TRBV5-1

CDR3 protein: CASSVSRAGTDTQYF
CDR3 DNA: TGTGCCAGCAGCGTCTCGCGCGCGGGCACAGATACGCAGTATTTT
clone size: few
J gene: TRBJ2-3
D gene: -
V gene: TRBV9

CDR3 protein: CASSPPDRYGYTF
CDR3 DNA: TGTGCCAGCTCACCACCGGATCGCTATGGCTACACCTTC
clone size: -
J gene: TRBJ1-2
D gene: -
V gene: TRBV18

CDR3 protein: CASRSNIAAGNTIYF
CDR3 DNA: TGTGCCAGCAGGTCCAACATCGCCGCTGGAAACACCATATATTTT
clone size: few
J gene: TRBJ1-3
D gene: -
V gene: TRBV12-3/TRBV12-4

CDR3 protein: CASSYTANSYEQYF
CDR3 DNA: TGCGCCAGCAGCTATACAGCGAACTCCTACGAGCAGTACTTC
clone size: -
J gene: TRBJ2-7
D gene: -
V gene: TRBV5-1

CDR3 protein: CASSDRHNEQFF
CDR3 DNA: TGTGCCAGCAGTGACAGACACAATGAGCAGTTCTTC
clone size: few
J gene: TRBJ2-1
D gene: -
V gene: TRBV12-3/TRBV12-4

CDR3 protein: CAISVQLPPTTDTQYF
CDR3 DNA: TGTGCCATCAGTGTTCAACTTCCCCCTACCACAGATACGCAGTATTTT
clone size: -
J gene: TRBJ2-3
D gene: -
V gene: TRBV10-3

CDR3 protein: CAFATRSTGELFF
CDR3 DNA: TGTGCCTTTGCGACTAGGAGCACCGGGGAGCTGTTTTTT
clone size: few
J gene: TRBJ2-2
D gene: -
V gene: TRBV6-1

CDR3 protein: CASSLSQGVLTF
CDR3 DNA: TGTGCCAGCAGCCTGTCACAGGGCGTCCTGACTTTC
clone size: -
J gene: TRBJ2-6
D gene: -
V gene: TRBV14

CDR3 protein: CASSQGAALSTDTQYF
CDR3 DNA: TGTGCCAGCAGTCAGGGGGCCGCGTTAAGCACAGATACGCAGTATTTT
clone size: many
J gene: TRBJ2-3
D gene: TRBD1
V gene: TRBV12-3/TRBV12-4

CDR3 protein: CASSAGTNTGELFF
CDR3 DNA: TGTGCCAGCAGCGCCGGGACAAACACCGGGGAGCTGTTTTTT
clone size: -
J gene: TRBJ2-2
D gene: -
V gene: TRBV7-3

CDR3 protein: CASSEGLGGNTIYF
CDR3 DNA: TGCGCCAGCAGCGAGGGCCTCGGTGGAAACACCATATATTTT
clone size: -
J gene: TRBJ1-3
D gene: -
V gene: TRBV5-1

CDR3 protein: CASRPGGGVGEKLFF
CDR3 DNA: TGTGCCAGCAGACCGGGAGGGGGGGTTGGCGAAAAACTGTTTTTT
clone size: few
J gene: TRBJ1-4
D gene: -
V gene: TRBV28

CDR3 protein: CASRGSGNEQFF
CDR3 DNA: TGCGCCAGCAGGGGTTCGGGCAATGAGCAGTTCTTC
clone size: -
J gene: TRBJ2-1
D gene: -
V gene: TRBV5-1

CDR3 protein: CSVARDNSNQPQHF
CDR3 DNA: TGCAGCGTTGCCAGGGACAATAGCAATCAGCCCCAGCATTTT
clone size: -
J gene: TRBJ1-5
D gene: -
V gene: TRBV29-1

CDR3 protein: CASDWTGGPDTQYF
CDR3 DNA: TGTGCCAGTGACTGGACAGGGGGCCCAGATACGCAGTATTTT
clone size: -
J gene: TRBJ2-3
D gene: TRBD1
V gene: TRBV28

CDR3 protein: CARPPGDEQYF
CDR3 DNA: TGTGCCAGGCCTCCGGGGGACGAGCAGTACTTC
clone size: -
J gene: TRBJ2-7
D gene: -
V gene: TRBV6-2/TRBV6-3

CDR3 protein: CASSYSTGRYGYTF
CDR3 DNA: TGTGCCAGCAGTTACTCGACAGGGCGATATGGCTACACCTTC
clone size: -
J gene: TRBJ1-2
D gene: TRBD1
V gene: TRBV6-5

CDR3 protein: CASSLDGNIQYF
CDR3 DNA: TGTGCCAGCAGCCTAGACGGAAACATTCAGTACTTC
clone size: few
J gene: TRBJ2-4
D gene: -
V gene: TRBV5-5

CDR3 protein: CASSRRDRGPGANVLTF
CDR3 DNA: TGTGCCAGCAGTCGAAGGGACAGGGGGCCTGGGGCCAACGTCCTGACTTTC
clone size: -
J gene: TRBJ2-6
D gene: TRBD1
V gene: TRBV6-5

CDR3 protein: CASSRRANQPQHF
CDR3 DNA: TGTGCCAGCAGCCGAAGGGCCAATCAGCCCCAGCATTTT
clone size: -
J gene: TRBJ1-5
D gene: -
V gene: TRBV3-1

CDR3 protein: CASSPQRAGELFF
CDR3 DNA: TGTGCCAGCAGTCCCCAAAGGGCCGGGGAGCTGTTTTTT
clone size: few
J gene: TRBJ2-2
D gene: -
V gene: TRBV12-3/TRBV12-4

CDR3 protein: CASSLTLGETQYF
CDR3 DNA: TGTGCCAGCAGCTTGACCCTCGGGGAGACCCAGTACTTC
clone size: few
J gene: TRBJ2-5
D gene: -
V gene: TRBV7-6

CDR3 protein: CASRTEAQPQHF
CDR3 DNA: TGTGCCAGCAGAACTGAGGCTCAGCCCCAGCATTTT
clone size: few
J gene: TRBJ1-5
D gene: -
V gene: TRBV6-2/TRBV6-3

CDR3 protein: CASSQDMQETQYF
CDR3 DNA: TGTGCCAGCAGCCAAGATATGCAAGAGACCCAGTACTTC
clone size: few
J gene: TRBJ2-5
D gene: -
V gene: TRBV3-1

CDR3 protein: CASSLHGSEKLFF
CDR3 DNA: TGTGCCAGCAGTTTACATGGGAGCGAAAAACTGTTTTTT
clone size: -
J gene: TRBJ1-4
D gene: -
V gene: TRBV12-3/TRBV12-4

CDR3 protein: CASSELGGGAGQRDEQFF
CDR3 DNA: TGTGCCAGCAGCGAACTAGGAGGGGGCGCGGGCCAGCGAGATGAGCAGTTCTTC
clone size: few
J gene: TRBJ2-1
D gene: -
V gene: TRBV6-2/TRBV6-3

CDR3 protein: CASSPRRAGISGNTIYF
CDR3 DNA: TGTGCCAGCAGCCCTCGCCGTGCGGGGATCTCTGGAAACACCATATATTTT
clone size: -
J gene: TRBJ1-3
D gene: -
V gene: TRBV4-2

CDR3 protein: CATSDLQLGETQFF
CDR3 DNA: TGTGCCACCAGTGATTTGCAGCTGGGTGAGACCCAGTTCTTC
clone size: many
J gene: TRBJ2-1
D gene: -
V gene: TRBV24-1

CDR3 protein: CASTLGGKETQYF
CDR3 DNA: TGTGCCAGCACCCTTGGGGGAAAAGAGACCCAGTACTTC
clone size: -
J gene: TRBJ2-5
D gene: -
V gene: TRBV28